This T cell receptor (beta chain) originates from a study of blood T cell repertoires in COVID-19. The wider study: Samples of COVID-19 (acute and convalescent) were obtained from the United States, Italy and Spain. PBMCs, B-cell-depleted T cells, or T cells provided the cDNA or gDNA that made up the material.

Per the study methods: Estimation of nucleated cell counts was performed using reference gene primer amplification. The method was immunoSEQ multiplex PCR; TCRdb's version includes in-frame clones alone and lacks a portion of them. That table is the source of V, J and clone size, and D and trimming were worked out from the DNA. The profile shows 250,000 to 400,000 clones, about nine tenths of them singletons. This CDR3 comprises 13 residues. Germline V CDR1 and CDR2: LGHNA, YSLEER. Between the trimmed V and J ends, which lost 6 bases and 4 bases, there was a span of 12 bases. The Seattle patients joined while their infection was active and were tracked longitudinally afterward.

Sequenced sample: peripheral blood. This clonotype was obtained from a woman in her thirties with COVID-19, enrolled during active disease. The chain has TRBV4-3 and TRBJ1-2; possibly TRBD1 for D (6 bases). The chain's CDR3 is CASSPLRGYGYTF. As DNA, the CDR3 is TGCGCCAGCAGTCCCCTCAGGGGCTATGGCTACACCTTC.